Presented here are 25 T cell receptor beta chains from one specimen sequenced in a study of identical twins. MiXCR, applied by TCRdb to the 5' RACE reads, yields one record per CDR3 protein. This sample has 280,000 or so distinct CDR3 sequences; 8% to 9% occur once, and the top ten carry roughly 2%. These data were also filed under a second study, of yellow fever vaccine responses in identical twins.

Sample: memory (CD45RO+) T cells sorted from blood. These receptors came from a woman aged 18-29 years in good health.

This clonotype showed up many times. This chain uses TRBV20-1 with TRBJ1-4; D gene ambiguous. The CDR3 consists of 12 residues. From germline, CDR1 is DFQATT and CDR2 SNEGSKA (reference sequence). Trimming pared 3 bases from V and 8 bases from J, leaving 10 bases between. CDR3: CSASSAGEKLFF. The CDR3 bases are TGCAGTGCTAGTTCGGCGGGGGAAAAACTGTTTTTT.

The CDR3 bases are TGCGCCAGCAGCTTTCGCTTAGACCAACCCTACGAGCAGTACTTC. This codes for CASSFRLDQPYEQYF. The chain uses TRBV5-1 and TRBJ2-7, with unresolved D. Between the trimmed V and J ends, which lost 2 bases and 2 bases, there was a span of 14 bases. There are 15 residues in the CDR3. Germline CDR1 SGHRS, CDR2 YFSETQ.

This clonotype was counted ten times or more. This chain links TRBV12-3 or TRBV12-4 with TRBJ2-7; 7 bases align to TRBD2. V lost 3 bases and J lost 5; bases outside the gene matches: 13. This CDR3 has 16 residues. The DNA of the CDR3 is TGTGCCAGCAGTTTGCGTAGGCGAAGCGGGACCGACGAGCAGTACTTC. Its protein product is CASSLRRRSGTDEQYF.

This clonotype was seen many times. The chain employs TRBV29-1 and TRBJ1-4; D is ambiguous. V gave up 7 bases and J gave up 1 base, with 10 bases separating them. CDR1 is SQVTM, CDR2 ANQGSEA, per germline. There are 13 residues in the CDR3. CDR3 protein: CSATPVTNEKLFF. The CDR3 DNA sequence: TGCAGCGCTACTCCGGTAACTAATGAAAAACTGTTTTTT.

The V call is TRBV20-1, the J call TRBJ2-7; D could derive from TRBD1 or TRBD2 (5 bases each). From germline, CDR1 is DFQATT and CDR2 SNEGSKA (reference sequence). CDR3 length equals 13 residues. Trimming removed 6 bases at V and 2 bases at J, with 14 bases between. The CDR3: CSAHGAFTYEQYF. CDR3 bases: TGCAGTGCGCACGGGGCTTTTACCTACGAGCAGTACTTC.

This clonotype was seen a handful of times. V gene TRBV7-3 combines with J gene TRBJ2-3; 9 bases fit TRBD2. Trimming took 2 bases from V and 6 from J; bases not matched to a gene: 3. Germline V lookup: CDR1 SGHTA, CDR2 FQGTGA. CDR3 length equals 14 residues. Here the CDR3 DNA reads TGTGCCAGCAGCTTACGGGCGGGAGGGGATACGCAGTATTTT. This gives the protein CASSLRAGGDTQYF.

By proportion, this clonotype is medium-sized. This chain uses TRBV20-1 with TRBJ2-5; the D gene is possibly TRBD2 (5 bases). Deletions cut 1 base from V and 5 bases from J, with 17 bases between. The CDR3 runs to 15 residues. Germline V gene sequence: CDR1 DFQATT, CDR2 SNEGSKA (reference sequence). CDR3 DNA sequence: TGCAGTGCTAGAGGAAGTCCGGGAACTGGTGAGACCCAGTACTTC. Its translation: CSARGSPGTGETQYF.

This clonotype came up many times. This rearrangement joins TRBV4-1 to TRBJ2-7; D not certain. From germline, CDR1 is MGHRA and CDR2 YSYEKL. The germline V and J ends were trimmed by 1 base and 3 bases, with 7 bases remaining between them. The CDR3 is 13 amino acids. The CDR3, as DNA: TGCGCCAGCAGCCAAGTCCAGATCTACGAGCAGTACTTC. It codes for CASSQVQIYEQYF.

Ten or more counts support this clonotype. The chain is built from TRBV6-5 and TRBJ1-2; 8 bases align to TRBD1. Looked up from germline, CDR1 is MNHEY and CDR2 is SVGAGI. This CDR3 contains 15 residues. The V gene end was trimmed by 4 bases and the J gene end by 12 bases; junction bases not matched to a gene: 16. The CDR3 protein is CASSFWQETGVRHTF. In nucleotides, the CDR3 is TGTGCCAGCAGTTTTTGGCAGGAGACAGGGGTCCGCCACACCTTC.

The chain employs TRBV28 and TRBJ2-1; TRBD2 aligns across 16 bases. Trimming cost V 5 bases and J 6 bases; bases outside gene matches: 19. Germline values: CDR1 MDHEN, CDR2 SYDVKM. This CDR3 comprises 21 residues. The CDR3 here is CASSLGRTGTSGRARGNEQFF. The CDR3 DNA follows: TGTGCCAGCAGTCTAGGACGTACCGGGACTAGCGGGAGGGCCAGGGGCAATGAGCAGTTCTTC.

This clonotype appeared many times. The J gene is TRBJ2-7, the V gene TRBV28; possibly TRBD1 for D (7 bases). This CDR3 region has 13 residues. Germline V gene lookup returns CDR1 MDHEN and CDR2 SYDVKM. Trimming shortened V by 5 bases and J by 5 bases, and 13 bases separated the two germline ends. For the CDR3, the DNA is TGTGCCAGCAGTGAGGCAGGGGGGAACGAGCAGTACGTC. Protein sequence: CASSEAGGNEQYV.

This clonotype showed up many times. This chain connects TRBV4-1 to TRBJ2-3, with TRBD2 matching 9 bases. CDR3 size: 17 residues. Germline V gene sequence: CDR1 MGHRA, CDR2 YSYEKL. V shed 4 bases and J 3 bases; nucleotides not matched to a gene: 11. The CDR3: CASSLRGGLAMTDTQYF. The CDR3 nucleotides are TGCGCCAGCAGCCTGCGGGGGGGACTGGCGATGACAGATACGCAGTATTTT.

There are many counts of this clonotype. Here the CDR3 reads CASSRQGADTQYF. In DNA, the CDR3 is TGTGCCAGCAGTCGACAGGGAGCAGATACGCAGTATTTT. The J gene is TRBJ2-3, the V gene TRBV6-6; 7 nucleotides agree with TRBD1. The CDR3 extends over 13 amino acids. Germline V gene sequence: CDR1 MNHNY, CDR2 SVGAGI (reference sequence). V shed 5 bases, J shed 4 bases, and the junction held 3 bases outside the gene matches.

The chain combines TRBV2 with TRBJ2-1, with a possible D match to TRBD2 (6 bases). Germline CDR1 reads SNHLY; CDR2 reads FYNNEI. The CDR3 has 16 residues. The ends were cut back, 6 bases at V and 9 bases at J, with 24 bases in the middle. The CDR3 DNA reads TGTGCCAGCAGAAGTGGATTAGGAGGGACCTCTCCTGAGCAGTTCTTC. It encodes CASRSGLGGTSPEQFF. Complete variable domain (other parts from reference TRBV2 and TRBJ2-1): EPEVTQTPSHQVTQMGQEVILRCVPISNHLYFYWYRQILGQKVEFLVSFYNNEISEKSEIFDDQFSVERPDGSNFTLKIRSTKLEDSAMYFCASRSGLGGTSPEQFFGPGTRLTVL.

This clonotype was detected many times. The chain carries TRBV25-1 and TRBJ2-7; 8 nucleotides align to TRBD1. There are 16 residues in the CDR3. The V segment lost 1 base and the J segment 4 bases; nucleotides outside the gene matches: 9. Germline V gene sequence: CDR1 MGHDK, CDR2 SYGVNS. The CDR3 spells CASSESRTGSGYEQYF. In nucleotides, the CDR3 is TGTGCCAGCAGTGAATCTAGGACAGGGTCGGGATACGAGCAGTACTTC.

This clonotype was observed at least ten times. The chain is built from TRBV12-3 or TRBV12-4 and TRBJ2-2, with TRBD2 matching over 12 bases. The CDR3 runs 16 residues. J lost 6 bases, V lost 7 bases, and 9 bases had no gene match. The CDR3 nucleotides are TGTGCCAGCAACCAAAGGACTAGCGGGGTCCCCGGGGAGCTGTTTTTT. This sequence encodes CASNQRTSGVPGELFF.

This clonotype was detected many times. This chain uses TRBV3-1 with TRBJ1-1, with D possibly matching TRBD1 (5 bases). The V gene's germline CDR1 is LGHDT and CDR2 YNNKEL (reference sequence). The CDR3 is 13 amino acids. The germline V and J ends were trimmed by 4 bases and 5 bases, with 11 bases remaining between them. The CDR3 loop reads CASSLGQRTEAFF. CDR3 in DNA: TGTGCCAGCAGCCTTGGACAAAGGACTGAAGCTTTCTTT.

The chain links TRBV14 to TRBJ2-5, with D perhaps TRBD1 or TRBD2 (6 bases each). Germline loops: CDR1 SGHDN, CDR2 FVKESK. CDR3 size: 13 residues. Trimming shortened V by 1 base and J by 4 bases, and 7 bases separated the two germline ends. This CDR3 is CASSQGGAETQYF. DNA of the CDR3: TGTGCCAGCAGCCAAGGGGGGGCAGAGACCCAGTACTTC.

This clonotype was seen at least ten times. The chain is built from TRBV11-2 and TRBJ2-3, with 8 bases lining up with TRBD2. V was pared by 0 bases and J by 1 base, with 9 bases of the junction left unmatched. This CDR3 is 18 amino acids long. Per germline, CDR1 SGHAT and CDR2 FQNNGV. The CDR3 spells CASSLEVGSGGRTDTQYF. CDR3 coding DNA: TGTGCCAGCAGCTTAGAGGTTGGGAGCGGGGGTCGCACAGATACGCAGTATTTT.

V gene TRBV3-1 combines with J gene TRBJ2-1, with 14 nucleotides matching TRBD2. Looked up from germline, CDR1 is LGHDT and CDR2 is YNNKEL (reference sequence). The CDR3 runs 18 residues. V shed 4 bases, J shed 3 bases, and the junction held 8 bases outside the gene matches. CDR3 loop: CASSLGLAGGLVYNEQFF. The CDR3, as DNA: TGTGCCAGCAGCCTCGGACTAGCGGGGGGCCTAGTCTACAATGAGCAGTTCTTC.

This clonotype was seen ten or more times. This rearrangement joins TRBV5-1 to TRBJ1-4, with unresolved D. This CDR3 comprises 13 residues. V gave up 2 bases and J gave up 4 bases, with 6 bases separating them. CDR1 is SGHRS, CDR2 YFSETQ, per germline. CDR3 sequence: CASSFNVNEKLFF. In DNA, the CDR3 is TGCGCCAGCAGCTTTAACGTTAATGAAAAACTGTTTTTT.

This clonotype has at least ten counts. This rearrangement joins TRBV5-1 to TRBJ1-1, with a possible D match to TRBD1 (6 bases). CDR3 size: 15 residues. Trimming pared 1 base from V and 3 bases from J, leaving 13 bases between. Germline values: CDR1 SGHRS, CDR2 YFSETQ. DNA for the CDR3: TGCGCCAGCAGCTTGTTGGGGAGGGGGGACACTGAAGCTTTCTTT. Its protein is CASSLLGRGDTEAFF.

This clonotype was observed many times. The V call is TRBV5-1, the J call TRBJ2-3, with D tentatively TRBD2 (6 bases). V was shortened by 4 bases and J by 0 bases, with 9 bases between the two germline ends. The CDR3 contains 14 residues. Germline V lookup: CDR1 SGHRS, CDR2 YFSETQ. CDR3 nucleotides: TGCGCCAGCAGCCAGGGACTTAGCACAGATACGCAGTATTTT. It specifies CASSQGLSTDTQYF.

The table lists this clonotype with many counts. The CDR3, as DNA: TGTGCCAGCAGCTGGGGGGTTAGCTCCTACAATGAGCAGTTCTTC. It is translated as CASSWGVSSYNEQFF. The chain recombines TRBV7-2 with TRBJ2-1; possibly TRBD2 for D (6 bases). Per germline, CDR1 SGHTA and CDR2 FQGNSA. V lost 4 bases and J lost 0, with 10 bases in between. The CDR3 extends over 15 amino acids.

The chain recombines TRBV24-1 with TRBJ2-5, with 10 bases lining up with TRBD1. This CDR3 has 15 amino acids. The germline CDR1 and CDR2 sequences are KGHDR and SFDVKD. The J segment lost 4 bases and the V segment lost 3 bases, leaving 4 bases of the junction unmatched. The CDR3 reads CATSDTGTGVETQYF. CDR3 in DNA: TGTGCCACCAGTGATACCGGGACAGGGGTAGAGACCCAGTACTTC.